The 2 T cell receptor beta chains given below trace back to one sample, sequenced in a study of Ad26.COV2.S vaccination and SARS-CoV-2 variants. Generated by immunoSEQ multiplex PCR, the TCRdb table keeps only in-frame clones and is missing some. The table includes approximately 450,000 clones, around 90% detected once. Documented treatment: over 15 received Ad26.COV2.S at low or high dose, single or two shots; roughly five received placebo; per-sample allocation not given. Specimens were obtained on day 63 following the first vaccine or placebo injection. This specimen was peripheral blood, taken in a trial of Ad26.COV2.S vaccine versus placebo. The receptors were sampled from a person aged 18 to 59 who received the Ad26.COV2.S COVID-19 vaccine or a placebo.

V is TRBV7-2 and J is TRBJ2-5; 7 bases fit TRBD2. V lost 1 base, J lost 5 bases, and 4 bases stayed unmatched. The CDR3 is 14 amino acids. The germline CDR1 and CDR2 sequences are SGHTA and FQGNSA. CDR3 residues: CASSLGTRVETQYF. In nucleotides, the CDR3 is TGTGCCAGCAGCTTAGGGACTAGAGTCGAGACCCAGTACTTC.

The chain links TRBV7-8 to TRBJ2-1; 10 nucleotides line up with TRBD1. Trimming removed 3 bases from V and 7 bases from J; junction bases left unmatched: 12. The CDR3 consists of 17 residues. Germline CDR1 SGHVS, CDR2 FQNEAQ. The CDR3 nucleotides are TGTGCCAGCAGCTTTAGATCGGTTGCGGGACAGGGGAATGAGCAGTTCTTC. Protein product: CASSFRSVAGQGNEQFF.